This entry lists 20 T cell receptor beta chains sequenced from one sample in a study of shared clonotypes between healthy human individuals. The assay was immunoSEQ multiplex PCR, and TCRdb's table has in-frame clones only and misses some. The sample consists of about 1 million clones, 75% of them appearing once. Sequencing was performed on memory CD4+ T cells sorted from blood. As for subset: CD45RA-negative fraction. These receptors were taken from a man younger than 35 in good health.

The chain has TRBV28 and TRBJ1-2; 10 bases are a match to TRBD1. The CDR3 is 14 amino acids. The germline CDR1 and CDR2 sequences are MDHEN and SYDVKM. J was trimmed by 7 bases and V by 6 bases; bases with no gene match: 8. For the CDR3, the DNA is TGTGCCAGCAGGGGGGGACAGGGGCACGGTGGCTACACCTTC. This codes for CASRGGQGHGGYTF.

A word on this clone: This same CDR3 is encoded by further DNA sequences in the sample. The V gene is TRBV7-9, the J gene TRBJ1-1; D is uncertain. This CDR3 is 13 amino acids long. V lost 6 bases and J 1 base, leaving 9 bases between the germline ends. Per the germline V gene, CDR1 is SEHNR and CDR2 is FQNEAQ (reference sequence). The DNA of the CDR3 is TGTGCCAGCAGTCGTGGAGCGAACACTGAAGCTTTCTTT. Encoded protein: CASSRGANTEAFF.

CDR3 DNA: TGTGCCAGTAGAGGGACAGGGGGCCGACACACCTTC. It is translated as CASRGTGGRHTF. The chain carries TRBV28 and TRBJ1-2; 12 bases match TRBD1. CDR1 and CDR2 from the germline V gene are MDHEN and SYDVKM. CDR3 size: 12 residues. The V and J ends lost 9 bases and 12 bases, in that order; junction bases with no gene match: 8.

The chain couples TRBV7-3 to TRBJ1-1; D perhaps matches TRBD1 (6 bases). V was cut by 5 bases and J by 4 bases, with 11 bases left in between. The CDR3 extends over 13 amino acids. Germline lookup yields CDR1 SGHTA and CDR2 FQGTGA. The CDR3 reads CASSGGLGTEAFF. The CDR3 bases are TGTGCCAGCAGCGGGGGGCTTGGCACTGAAGCTTTCTTT.

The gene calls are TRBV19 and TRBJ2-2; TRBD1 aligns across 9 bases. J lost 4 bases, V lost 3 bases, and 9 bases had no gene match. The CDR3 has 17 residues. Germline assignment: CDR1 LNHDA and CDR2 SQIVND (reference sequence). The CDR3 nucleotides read TGTGCCAGTAGTATTAGATCGACAGGGGGACCCACCGGGGAGCTGTTTTTT. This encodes CASSIRSTGGPTGELFF.

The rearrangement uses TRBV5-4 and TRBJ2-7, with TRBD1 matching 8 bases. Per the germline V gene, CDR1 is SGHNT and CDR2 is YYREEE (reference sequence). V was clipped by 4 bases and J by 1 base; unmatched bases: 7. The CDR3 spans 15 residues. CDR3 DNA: TGTGCCAGCAGCATGGGACAGGAATTTTCCTACGAGCAGTACTTC. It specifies CASSMGQEFSYEQYF.

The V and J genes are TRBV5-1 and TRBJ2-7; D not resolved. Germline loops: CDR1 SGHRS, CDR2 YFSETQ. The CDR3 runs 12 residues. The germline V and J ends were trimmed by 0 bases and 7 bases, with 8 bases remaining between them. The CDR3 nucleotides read TGCGCCAGCAGCTTGGAAGGCCTTGAGCAGTACTTC. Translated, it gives CASSLEGLEQYF.

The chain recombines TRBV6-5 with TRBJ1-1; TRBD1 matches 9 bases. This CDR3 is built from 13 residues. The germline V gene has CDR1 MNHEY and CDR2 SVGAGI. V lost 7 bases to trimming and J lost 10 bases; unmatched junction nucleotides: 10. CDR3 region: CASNSGQGRAAFF. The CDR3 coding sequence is TGTGCCAGCAACTCGGGACAGGGCAGGGCAGCTTTCTTT.

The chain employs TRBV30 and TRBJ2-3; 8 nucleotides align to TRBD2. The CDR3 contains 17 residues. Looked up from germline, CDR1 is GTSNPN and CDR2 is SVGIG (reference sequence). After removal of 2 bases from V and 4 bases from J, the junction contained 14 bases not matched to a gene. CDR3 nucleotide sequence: TGTGCCTGGAGTCGCGGAGGGTATAGCGGGATTTCAGATACGCAGTATTTT. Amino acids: CAWSRGGYSGISDTQYF.

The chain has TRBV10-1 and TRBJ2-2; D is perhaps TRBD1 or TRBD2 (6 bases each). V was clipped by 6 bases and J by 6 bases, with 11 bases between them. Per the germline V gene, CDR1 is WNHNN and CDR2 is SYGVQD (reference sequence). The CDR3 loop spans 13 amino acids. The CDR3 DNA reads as TGCGCCAGCAGCATAGGGGGGTCCGGGGAGCTGTTTTTT. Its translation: CASSIGGSGELFF.

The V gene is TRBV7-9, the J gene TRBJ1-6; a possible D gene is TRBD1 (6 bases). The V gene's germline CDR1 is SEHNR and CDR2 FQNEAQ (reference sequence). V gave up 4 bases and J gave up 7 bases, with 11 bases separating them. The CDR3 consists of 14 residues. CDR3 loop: CASSWNQGNSPLHF. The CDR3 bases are TGTGCCAGCAGCTGGAACCAGGGGAATTCACCCCTCCACTTT.

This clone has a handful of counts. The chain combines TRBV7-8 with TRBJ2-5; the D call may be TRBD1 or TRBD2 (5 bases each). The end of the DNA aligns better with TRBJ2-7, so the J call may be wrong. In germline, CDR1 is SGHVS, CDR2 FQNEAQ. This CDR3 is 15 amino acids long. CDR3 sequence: CASSPTGTSFYEQYF. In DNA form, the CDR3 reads TGTGCCAGCAGTCCTACCGGGACCAGCTTCTACGAGCAGTACTTC.

The CDR3 nucleotides are TGTGCCACACAGGGGGGTGGCAATCAGCCCCAGCATTTT. Translated: CATQGGGNQPQHF. The chain is built from TRBV30 and TRBJ1-5, with 8 bases fitting TRBD1. The CDR3 is 13 amino acids. The trim removed 8 bases at V and 2 bases at J, leaving 5 bases unmatched. Germline-derived CDR1 and CDR2 are GTSNPN and SVGIG (reference sequence).

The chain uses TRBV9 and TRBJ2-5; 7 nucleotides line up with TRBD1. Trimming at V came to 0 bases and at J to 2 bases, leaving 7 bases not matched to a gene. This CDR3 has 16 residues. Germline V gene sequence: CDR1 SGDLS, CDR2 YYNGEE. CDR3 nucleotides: TGTGCCAGCAGCGTAGGAGCAGGGGGTACACAAGAGACCCAGTACTTC. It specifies CASSVGAGGTQETQYF.

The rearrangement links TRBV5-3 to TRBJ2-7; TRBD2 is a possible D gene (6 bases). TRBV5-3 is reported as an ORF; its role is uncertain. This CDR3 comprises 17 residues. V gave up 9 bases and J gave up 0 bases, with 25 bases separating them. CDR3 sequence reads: CATHHSGTRNSSYEQYF. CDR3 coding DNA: TGTGCCACCCACCATAGCGGCACCCGTAACAGCTCCTACGAGCAGTACTTC.

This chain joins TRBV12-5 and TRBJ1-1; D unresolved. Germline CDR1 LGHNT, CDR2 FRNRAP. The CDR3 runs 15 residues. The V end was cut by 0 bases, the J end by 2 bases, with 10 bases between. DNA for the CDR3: TGTGCTAGTGGTTTGGTGTTGGGCGTAAACACTGAAGCTTTCTTT. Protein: CASGLVLGVNTEAFF.

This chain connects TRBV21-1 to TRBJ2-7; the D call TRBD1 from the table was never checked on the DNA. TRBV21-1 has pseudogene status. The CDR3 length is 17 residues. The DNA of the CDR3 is TGTGCCAGCAGCAAGCACTTCTTACAGGGCTCCCCCCACGAGCAGTACTTC. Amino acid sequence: CASSKHFLQGSPHEQYF.

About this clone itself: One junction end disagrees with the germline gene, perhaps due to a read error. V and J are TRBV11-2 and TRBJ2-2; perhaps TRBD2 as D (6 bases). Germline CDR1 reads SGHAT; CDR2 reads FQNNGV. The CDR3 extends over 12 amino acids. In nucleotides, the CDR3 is TGTGCCAGCAGCCCAGGACCCGGGGGGCTGTTTTTT. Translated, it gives CASSPGPGGLFF.

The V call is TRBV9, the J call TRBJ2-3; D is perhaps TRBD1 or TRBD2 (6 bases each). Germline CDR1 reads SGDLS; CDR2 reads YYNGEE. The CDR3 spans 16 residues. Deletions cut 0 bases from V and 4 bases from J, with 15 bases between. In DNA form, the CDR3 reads TGTGCCAGCAGCGTAGGCCCGGGGGCCGGGTCAGATACGCAGTATTTT. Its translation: CASSVGPGAGSDTQYF.

The CDR3 sequence: CASGGQTYEQYF. The DNA for the CDR3 is TGTGCCAGCGGAGGACAAACCTACGAGCAGTACTTC. The V call is TRBV6-1, the J call TRBJ2-7, with D perhaps assigned TRBD1 or TRBD2 (5 bases each). Deletions cut 8 bases from V and 2 bases from J, with 10 bases between. This CDR3 spans 12 amino acids. The germline V gene encodes CDR1 MNHNS and CDR2 SASEGT.